The 14 T cell receptor beta chains below come from one sample, sequenced in a study of sequential checkpoint blockade in melanoma. Only in-frame clones appear in the TCRdb table, and some are missing; sequencing was by immunoSEQ multiplex PCR. Of about 5,300 clones listed, more than 75% were seen once; the top ten hold approximately 58%. Treatment reported: randomized to nivolumab then ipilimumab (arm A) or the reverse (arm B). The sequenced sample was CD8+ T cells sorted from blood (inferred from file names), obtained from a patient given nivolumab and ipilimumab in sequence. The receptors shown here come from a human donor with melanoma.

V usage is TRBV9 and J usage is TRBJ1-1, with a weak D call TRBD1 (5 bases). V lost 4 bases and J 1 base, leaving 14 bases between the germline ends. This CDR3 has 15 residues. Per the germline V gene, CDR1 is SGDLS and CDR2 is YYNGEE. The CDR3 DNA reads TGTGCCAGCAGCCCGGCCGTCACAGGGAACACTGAAGCTTTCTTT. Its translation: CASSPAVTGNTEAFF.

The CDR3 here is CASSQEVWHNYGYTF. In nucleotides, the CDR3 is TGCGCCAGCAGCCAAGAAGTGTGGCATAACTATGGCTACACCTTC. The chain uses TRBV4-3 and TRBJ1-2; D call uncertain. The germline V gene encodes CDR1 LGHNA and CDR2 YSLEER. The V gene lost 0 bases and the J gene lost 1 base, with 9 bases spanning the gap. The CDR3 totals 15 residues.

The chain employs TRBV7-9 and TRBJ2-5, with 7 bases aligning to TRBD1. The germline gives CDR1 SEHNR, CDR2 FQNEAQ (reference sequence). The CDR3 consists of 14 residues. The V segment lost 5 bases and the J segment 2 bases; nucleotides outside the gene matches: 5. The CDR3 nucleotides are TGTGCCAGCAGCCCGAGGGACAGTCAAGAGACCCAGTACTTC. Its translation is CASSPRDSQETQYF.

CDR3 DNA sequence: TGCAGCGGCAGCTCCTACAATGAGCAGTTCTTC. Translated, it gives CSGSSYNEQFF. The chain combines TRBV29-1 with TRBJ2-1; D is unresolved. V was shortened by 7 bases and J by 0 bases, with 4 bases between the two germline ends. The V gene's germline CDR1 is SQVTM and CDR2 ANQGSEA. This CDR3 has 11 residues.

The V and J genes are TRBV5-5 and TRBJ2-7; D possibly corresponds to TRBD2 (6 bases). Trimming took off 4 bases at V and 2 bases at J, with 13 bases between the two ends. Germline V gene sequence: CDR1 SGHKS, CDR2 YYEKEE (reference sequence). This CDR3 is 14 amino acids long. The CDR3 DNA is TGTGCCAGCAGCCCGACCGGGACTGCCTACGAGCAGTACTTC. Its protein product is CASSPTGTAYEQYF. The entire variable domain, with the rest obtained from reference TRBV5-5 and TRBJ2-7, is as follows: DAGVTQSPTHLIKTRGQQVTLRCSPISGHKSVSWYQQVLGQGPQFIFQYYEKEERGRGNFPDRFSARQFPNYSSELNVNALLLGDSALYLCASSPTGTAYEQYFGPGTRLTVT.

The chain combines TRBV6-5 with TRBJ2-7, with 9 bases aligning to TRBD1. V lost 3 bases, J lost 4 bases, and 7 bases stayed unmatched. The CDR3 length is 15 residues. The germline gives CDR1 MNHEY, CDR2 SVGAGI. The CDR3 loop is CASSYPGQGRYEQYF. CDR3 DNA sequence: TGTGCCAGCAGTTATCCGGGACAGGGCAGGTACGAGCAGTACTTC.

This chain connects TRBV9 to TRBJ1-2, with a weak D call TRBD1 (6 bases). The CDR3 is 14 amino acids. V was pared by 4 bases and J by 6 bases, with 16 bases between. The V gene's germline CDR1 is SGDLS and CDR2 YYNGEE. The CDR3: CASSPRGAMDGYTF. For the CDR3, the DNA is TGTGCCAGCAGCCCCCGGGGGGCAATGGATGGCTACACCTTC. The whole variable domain, remainder taken from reference TRBV9 and TRBJ1-2, is DSGVTQTPKHLITATGQRVTLRCSPRSGDLSVYWYQQSLDQGLQFLIQYYNGEERAKGNILERFSAQQFPDLHSELNLSSLELGDSALYFCASSPRGAMDGYTFGSGTRLTVV.

This clone showed up just once. The chain combines TRBV6-5 with TRBJ1-2; 8 nucleotides align to TRBD1. The V gene end was trimmed by 5 bases and the J gene end by 7 bases; junction bases not matched to a gene: 12. Germline-derived CDR1 and CDR2 are MNHEY and SVGAGI. The CDR3 consists of 15 residues. This CDR3 reads CASSPTTSGGLGYTF. The CDR3 bases are TGTGCCAGCAGTCCTACTACTTCAGGGGGCCTTGGCTACACCTTC.

The rearrangement joins TRBV9 to TRBJ1-6; D not certain. CDR1 is SGDLS, CDR2 YYNGEE, per germline. Trimming took 6 bases from V and 7 from J, leaving 14 bases between them. This CDR3 region has 14 residues. The DNA of the CDR3 is TGTGCCAGCACCCTGGGCATTGGGAATTCACCCCTCCACTTT. Translated, it gives CASTLGIGNSPLHF.

This clone appeared a few times. The CDR3 DNA reads as TGTGCCAGCATACCTGGGGGACTAGCCCTATCCTACGAGCAGTACTTC. It encodes CASIPGGLALSYEQYF. This sequence joins TRBV7-9 and TRBJ2-7, with TRBD2 matching over 9 bases. The V and J ends lost 7 bases and 1 base, in that order; junction bases with no gene match: 11. Germline V CDR1 and CDR2: SEHNR, FQNEAQ (reference sequence). The CDR3 sequence is 16 residues long.

V is TRBV7-8 and J is TRBJ2-7; 9 bases align to TRBD2. This CDR3 is 18 amino acids long. Germline V lookup: CDR1 SGHVS, CDR2 FQNEAQ. Trimming removed 5 bases from V and 0 bases from J; junction bases left unmatched: 14. DNA of the CDR3: TGTGCCAGCAGCCCAGGGACTAGCTACGACCTACACTCCTACGAGCAGTACTTC. Translating gives CASSPGTSYDLHSYEQYF.

The V call is TRBV6-6, the J call TRBJ1-3; perhaps TRBD1 as D (5 bases). The CDR3 spans 15 residues. Germline values: CDR1 MNHNY, CDR2 SVGAGI (reference sequence). The germline V and J ends were trimmed by 9 bases and 0 bases, with 15 bases remaining between them. The CDR3 sequence is CASRYMDISGNTIYF. Here the CDR3 DNA reads TGTGCCAGTCGATATATGGACATCTCTGGAAACACCATATATTTT.

V usage is TRBV28 and J usage is TRBJ1-1, with D possibly TRBD1 on 5 matching bases. CDR1 is MDHEN, CDR2 SYDVKM, per germline. Deletions cut 2 bases from V and 0 bases from J, with 13 bases between. The CDR3 spans 16 residues. CDR3 nucleotides: TGTGCCAGCAGTTTAGGATGGGGGGTCTTGAACACTGAAGCTTTCTTT. Its translation: CASSLGWGVLNTEAFF.

The rearrangement uses TRBV6-1 and TRBJ2-7; D is unclear. In germline, CDR1 is MNHNS, CDR2 SASEGT. This CDR3 comprises 15 residues. Trimming left V 1 base short and J 0 bases short, with 10 bases between. As DNA, the CDR3 is TGTGCCAGCAGTGAAGGGCCTGCCCCCTCCTACGAGCAGTACTTC. Its protein product is CASSEGPAPSYEQYF.